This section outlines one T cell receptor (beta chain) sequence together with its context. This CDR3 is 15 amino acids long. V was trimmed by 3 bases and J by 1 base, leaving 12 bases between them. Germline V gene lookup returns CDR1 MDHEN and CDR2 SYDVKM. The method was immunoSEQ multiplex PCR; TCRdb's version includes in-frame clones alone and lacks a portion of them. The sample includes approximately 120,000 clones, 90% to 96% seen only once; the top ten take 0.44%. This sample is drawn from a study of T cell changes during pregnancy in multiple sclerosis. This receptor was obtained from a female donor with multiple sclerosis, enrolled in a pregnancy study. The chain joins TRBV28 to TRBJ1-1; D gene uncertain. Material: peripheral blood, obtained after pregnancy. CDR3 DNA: TGTGCCAGCAGTTTCCCCTCCGCCGGGAACACTGAAGCTTTCTTT. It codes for CASSFPSAGNTEAFF.